One and the same sample provided the 14 T cell receptor beta chains below, sequenced in a study of T cells expressing NK-cell markers. After re-calling the 5' RACE reads, TCRdb lists one entry per CDR3 protein, DNA absent. The sample totals some 280,000 distinct CDR3 sequences; its top ten clones hold 0.39%. The sequenced sample was blood T cells: a sorted CD56 or NKG2C T cell subset, CD4+ or CD8+ T cells, or bulk PBMC T cells (not recorded which). The receptors here all came from a man between 18 and 29 years old in good health.

The J gene is TRBJ1-3, the V gene TRBV10-3. CDR1 is ENHRY, CDR2 SYGVKD, per germline. The CDR3 consists of 14 residues. This CDR3 reads CAIRPTGSENTIYF.

The chain recombines TRBV29-1 with TRBJ2-7; with no DNA, the TCRdb D assignment of TRBD2 cannot be verified. Germline values: CDR1 SQVTM, CDR2 ANQGSEA. This CDR3 spans 15 amino acids. The chain's CDR3 is CSVGGLASSSYEQYF.

The chain recombines TRBV12-3 or TRBV12-4 with TRBJ2-1; the D call from TCRdb, TRBD1, cannot be confirmed without DNA. The CDR3 has 15 residues. The CDR3 region is CASRSRGGEGNEQFF.

The V call is TRBV29-1, the J call TRBJ2-3. Germline CDR1 reads SQVTM; CDR2 reads ANQGSEA. The CDR3 runs to 11 residues. This CDR3 is CSTDRTDTQYF.

The rearrangement joins TRBV12-3 or TRBV12-4 to TRBJ2-7; the TCRdb call, TRBD2, lacks DNA for checking. The CDR3 sequence is 14 residues long. This CDR3 is CASSLAEGSYEQYF.

V gene TRBV3-1 combines with J gene TRBJ2-3. Germline V gene lookup returns CDR1 LGHDT and CDR2 YNNKEL (reference sequence). The CDR3 contains 12 residues. The CDR3 spells CASSLRPDTQYF.

V and J are TRBV28 and TRBJ1-5; the TRBD1 assignment by TCRdb is unverifiable without DNA. CDR3 length: 17 residues. Germline V gene lookup returns CDR1 MDHEN and CDR2 SYDVKM. The CDR3 sequence is CASSPEQGGYSNQPQHF.

The chain has TRBV6-2 or TRBV6-3 and TRBJ1-2; TCRdb's D call, TRBD1, is unchecked because there is no DNA. This CDR3 is 13 amino acids long. Looked up from germline, CDR1 is MNHEY and CDR2 is SVGEGT. The CDR3 spells CASSLLSGYGYTF.

The chain is built from TRBV12-3 or TRBV12-4 and TRBJ2-1; the D gene TCRdb calls, TRBD2, cannot be checked with no DNA. CDR3 size: 13 residues. CDR3 sequence: CASGRRRYNEQFF.

This chain joins TRBV24-1 and TRBJ2-2. The germline V gene encodes CDR1 KGHDR and CDR2 SFDVKD. This CDR3 spans 16 amino acids. CDR3 sequence: CATSDYGGANTGELFF.

This chain uses TRBV12-3 or TRBV12-4 with TRBJ2-3; TCRdb names TRBD2, which stays unverified in the absence of DNA. This CDR3 has 15 residues. The CDR3: CASRTGRGDTDTQYF.

The rearrangement links TRBV4-3 to TRBJ2-7; the TRBD1 assignment by TCRdb is unverifiable without DNA. The CDR3 is 17 amino acids. The germline gives CDR1 LGHNA, CDR2 YSLEER. The CDR3: CASSQDWGGDRAYEQYF.

This chain uses TRBV20-1 with TRBJ2-2; TCRdb lists TRBD1, though no DNA is available to test this call. CDR3 size: 15 residues. Germline assignment: CDR1 DFQATT and CDR2 SNEGSKA (reference sequence). The chain's CDR3 is CSARSEGRVTGELFF.

CDR3 loop: CASSSKGLAHYEQYF. This chain connects TRBV6-2 or TRBV6-3 to TRBJ2-7; without DNA, the TCRdb call of TRBD2 cannot be checked. The CDR3 spans 15 residues. The germline CDR1 and CDR2 sequences are MNHEY and SVGEGT.